This TCR beta chain was identified during a study of cytomegalovirus exposure and HLA in healthy donors. Study findings and constraints: Later on, a genetic analysis was performed. It linked a missense variant in DCLRE1C with V- and J-gene trimming of TCR beta. The study assumed roughly uniform donor sequencing depth for presence/absence analyses. HLA-A and HLA-B allele assignments for most subjects were reportedly predicted accurately using TCR beta sequences.

V was clipped by 4 bases and J by 6 bases; unmatched bases: 11. The CDR3 sequence is 15 residues long. Per germline, CDR1 SGHTS and CDR2 YDEGEE. PCR primers comprised 60 Vbeta and 13 Jbeta primers. Clones were read by immunoSEQ multiplex PCR, and TCRdb kept only the in-frame ones, dropping some. The sample contains around 150,000 clones, 80% to 90% of which appear only once. The donors gave bone marrow, and they were healthy. Points on this clone: Its matching antigen is unknown.

The TCR sequence derives from a woman in her 40s in good health and CMV-seropositive. The chain has TRBV5-8 and TRBJ2-7; 9 bases map to TRBD1. Sequencing was performed on PBMCs. CDR3 coding DNA: TGTGCCAGCAGCGCCTGGACAGGGGTCCCCGGCGAGCAGTACTTC. It encodes CASSAWTGVPGEQYF.